Listed below are T cell receptor beta chains from one sample, sequenced in a study of cytomegalovirus exposure and HLA in healthy donors. Generated by immunoSEQ multiplex PCR, the TCRdb table keeps only in-frame clones and is missing some. Altogether around 90,000 clones are present, around 81% being singletons, with the ten largest covering 0.55% to 0.65%. The material sequenced was PBMCs. These TCRs come from a man aged 25 to 45 in good health and CMV-seronegative. The CDR3 runs from the conserved cysteine through the conserved F or W. The order of the fields is clone size, J gene, D gene, V gene, CDR3 protein, CDR3 DNA. A D gene is named only where the DNA matches it firmly. Expanded clones are given a class, and other clones once, few, many or no size at all.

NA,TRBJ2-3,NA,TRBV9,CASSVETTSTDTQYF,TGTGCCAGCAGCGTAGAGACGACTAGCACAGATACGCAGTATTTT
NA,TRBJ2-6,TRBD1,TRBV5-4,CASSQGALTRMFSGANVLTF,TGTGCCAGCAGTCAGGGGGCCCTTACCCGTATGTTTTCTGGGGCCAACGTCCTGACTTTC
few,TRBJ1-2,NA,TRBV20-1,CISSADYGYTF,TGCATTTCCTCCGCGGACTATGGCTACACCTTC
NA,TRBJ1-2,NA,TRBV4-3,CASSQEIQGSYGYTF,TGCGCCAGCAGCCAAGAAATACAGGGTTCGTATGGCTACACCTTC
NA,TRBJ1-2,NA,TRBV7-9,CASSEGAGRSYTF,TGTGCCAGCAGCGAAGGGGCAGGACGCAGCTACACCTTC
NA,TRBJ1-2,NA,TRBV15,CATSREFYSSGYTF,TGTGCCACCAGCAGAGAATTCTATTCGTCTGGCTACACCTTC
NA,TRBJ2-7,TRBD2,TRBV5-5,CASSLEASGVLGGEQYF,TGTGCCAGCAGCTTAGAAGCTAGCGGGGTTCTTGGGGGCGAGCAGTACTTC
NA,TRBJ1-6,NA,TRBV5-4,CASSPQGTVDSPLHF,TGTGCCAGCAGCCCACAGGGCACGGTCGATTCACCCCTCCACTTT
once,TRBJ2-5,NA,TRBV2,CASSRGGGFQETQYF,TGTGCCAGCAGTCGGGGAGGGGGGTTCCAAGAGACCCAGTACTTC
NA,TRBJ2-6,NA,TRBV5-6,CASSRGRDQHRSGANVLTF,TGTGCCAGCAGTAGGGGGAGGGACCAGCACCGGTCTGGGGCCAACGTCCTGACTTTC
NA,TRBJ1-1,NA,TRBV6-5,CASLLTWGDTEAFF,TGTGCCAGCTTACTAACCTGGGGGGACACTGAAGCTTTCTTT
once,TRBJ2-7,TRBD1,TRBV7-9,CASRETGKYEQYF,TGTGCCAGCAGGGAGACAGGGAAATACGAGCAGTACTTC
NA,TRBJ2-1,TRBD2,TRBV6-5,CASSASGGANEQFF,TGTGCCAGCAGTGCTAGCGGGGGGGCGAATGAGCAGTTCTTC
NA,TRBJ2-5,TRBD2,TRBV4-1,CASSPILAGVGETQYF,TGCGCCAGCAGCCCCATACTAGCGGGAGTGGGGGAGACCCAGTACTTC
NA,TRBJ1-2,NA,TRBV4-3,CASSQDSGGPRSGYTF,TGCGCCAGCAGCCAAGACTCGGGCGGGCCGCGGTCTGGCTACACCTTC
once,TRBJ1-6,NA,TRBV5-4,CASSFRRELYNSPLHF,TGTGCCAGCAGCTTCCGCCGGGAACTCTATAATTCACCCCTCCACTTT
few,TRBJ2-7,NA,TRBV20-1,CSARNEYEQYF,TGCAGTGCTAGAAATGAGTACGAGCAGTACTTC
NA,TRBJ1-2,TRBD1,TRBV14,CASSPITGGPNYGYTF,TGTGCCAGCAGCCCAATTACAGGGGGGCCAAACTATGGCTACACCTTC
NA,TRBJ2-6,TRBD2,TRBV11-2,CASSLGTSLSGANVLTF,TGTGCCAGCAGCTTAGGGACTAGCCTCTCTGGGGCCAACGTCCTGACTTTC
NA,TRBJ2-1,TRBD1,TRBV7-6,CASSVDRGLLNEQFF,TGTGCCAGCAGCGTAGACAGGGGGCTTCTAAATGAGCAGTTCTTC
NA,TRBJ1-3,NA,TRBV7-2,CASSLTAPQGSGNTIYF,TGTGCCAGCAGCCTCACGGCCCCGCAGGGCTCTGGAAACACCATATATTTT
few,TRBJ1-2,NA,TRBV11-3,CASSPPGNNYGYTF,TGTGCCAGCAGCCCCCCCGGGAATAACTATGGCTACACCTTC
few,TRBJ2-6,TRBD1,TRBV4-3,CASSQLTGASGANVLTF,TGCGCCAGCAGCCAGCTTACAGGGGCCTCTGGGGCCAACGTCCTGACTTTC
NA,TRBJ1-1,TRBD1,TRBV10-3,CAITDPTGQGKTEAFF,TGTGCCATCACCGACCCCACTGGACAGGGCAAAACCGAAGCTTTCTTT
NA,TRBJ2-1,NA,TRBV5-4,CASSLEQGIVEQFF,TGTGCCAGCAGCTTGGAACAGGGAATCGTTGAGCAGTTCTTC
NA,TRBJ2-7,TRBD2,TRBV4-3,CASSPGLAGSSYEQYF,TGCGCCAGCAGCCCAGGACTAGCGGGGAGCTCCTACGAGCAGTACTTC
once,TRBJ1-2,NA,TRBV27,CASSSTGGGYTF,TGTGCCAGCAGTTCGACAGGCGGCGGCTACACCTTC
NA,TRBJ1-4,NA,TRBV18,CASSPPGVAANEKLFF,TGTGCCAGCTCACCTCCAGGGGTGGCGGCTAATGAAAAACTGTTTTTT
NA,TRBJ2-1,TRBD2,TRBV7-2,CASSSWTSGGGDEQFF,TGTGCCAGCAGCTCCTGGACTAGCGGGGGGGGAGATGAGCAGTTCTTC
NA,TRBJ1-2,NA,TRBV6-1,CASSEAVQGTYGYTF,TGTGCCAGCAGTGAAGCGGTCCAGGGTACCTATGGCTACACCTTC
NA,TRBJ1-3,TRBD1,TRBV7-8,CASSSRTGEWNTIYF,TGTGCCAGCAGCTCCCGGACAGGGGAATGGAACACCATATATTTT
NA,TRBJ1-6,NA,TRBV11-2,CASSLGGNDNSPLHF,TGTGCCAGCAGCTTAGGAGGAAACGATAATTCACCCCTCCACTTT
NA,TRBJ2-6,TRBD1,TRBV15,CATSRDSGTGAPGANVLTF,TGTGCCACCAGCAGAGATTCGGGGACAGGGGCGCCTGGGGCCAACGTCCTGACTTTC
NA,TRBJ1-1,TRBD1,TRBV5-1,CASSLWTGGRSTEAFF,TGCGCCAGCAGCCTATGGACAGGGGGCCGGAGCACTGAAGCTTTCTTT
NA,TRBJ2-5,NA,TRBV27,CASSLTSNGEETQYF,TGTGCCAGCAGCCTCACTAGCAACGGGGAAGAGACCCAGTACTTC
NA,TRBJ2-6,NA,TRBV19,CASRPGTLGANVLTF,TGTGCCAGTAGACCCGGTACTCTCGGGGCCAACGTCCTGACTTTC
once,TRBJ2-1,TRBD2,TRBV2,CASSVAGGSYNEQFF,TGTGCCAGCAGTGTAGCGGGAGGGTCCTACAATGAGCAGTTCTTC
NA,TRBJ2-7,NA,TRBV10-3,CAITAGQSYEQYF,TGTGCCATCACCGCCGGACAGTCCTACGAGCAGTACTTC
NA,TRBJ1-2,NA,TRBV9,CASSVGSGDGGYTF,TGTGCCAGCAGCGTAGGATCAGGTGATGGTGGCTACACCTTC
NA,TRBJ1-4,TRBD1,TRBV6-1,CASKPTGATNEKLFF,TGTGCCAGCAAGCCGACAGGGGCAACTAATGAAAAACTGTTTTTT